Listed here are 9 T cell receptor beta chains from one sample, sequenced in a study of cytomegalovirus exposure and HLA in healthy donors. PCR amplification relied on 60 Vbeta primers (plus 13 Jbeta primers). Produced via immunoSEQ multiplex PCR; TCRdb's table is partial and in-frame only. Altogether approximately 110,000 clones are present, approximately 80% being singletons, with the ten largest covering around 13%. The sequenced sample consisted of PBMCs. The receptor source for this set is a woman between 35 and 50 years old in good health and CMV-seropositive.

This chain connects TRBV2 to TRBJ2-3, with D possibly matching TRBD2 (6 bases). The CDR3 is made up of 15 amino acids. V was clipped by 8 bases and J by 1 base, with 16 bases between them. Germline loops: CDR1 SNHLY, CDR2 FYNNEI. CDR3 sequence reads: CASSGLSRRTDTQYF. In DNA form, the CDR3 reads TGTGCCAGCTCGGGACTTTCCCGTCGCACAGATACGCAGTATTTT.

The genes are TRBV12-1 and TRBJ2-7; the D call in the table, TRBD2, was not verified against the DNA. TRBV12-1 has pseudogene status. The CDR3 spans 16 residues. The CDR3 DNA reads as TGTGCCAGCAGCTTTGCGGTCGGGGGGAGGGCCTACGAGCAGTACTTC. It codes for CASSFAVGGRAYEQYF.

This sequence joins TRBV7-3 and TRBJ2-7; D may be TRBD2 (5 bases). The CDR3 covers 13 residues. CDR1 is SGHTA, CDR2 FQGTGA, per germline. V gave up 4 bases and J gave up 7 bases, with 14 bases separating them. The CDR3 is CASSSREGREQYF. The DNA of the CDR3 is TGTGCCAGCAGCTCCCGCGAGGGTAGGGAGCAGTACTTC.

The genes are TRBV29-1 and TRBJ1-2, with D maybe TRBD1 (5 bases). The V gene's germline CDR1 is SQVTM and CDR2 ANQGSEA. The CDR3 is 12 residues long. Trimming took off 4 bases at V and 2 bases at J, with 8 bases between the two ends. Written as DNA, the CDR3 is TGCAGCGTTGTCCGGGGGAACTATGGCTACACCTTC. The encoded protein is CSVVRGNYGYTF.

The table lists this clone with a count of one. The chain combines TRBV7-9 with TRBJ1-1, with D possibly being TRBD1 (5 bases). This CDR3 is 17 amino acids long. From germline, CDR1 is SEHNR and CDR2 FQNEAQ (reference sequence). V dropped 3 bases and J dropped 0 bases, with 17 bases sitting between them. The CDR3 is CASSFSRPGGVNTEAFF. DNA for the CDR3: TGTGCCAGCAGCTTCTCCCGACCGGGGGGGGTGAACACTGAAGCTTTCTTT.

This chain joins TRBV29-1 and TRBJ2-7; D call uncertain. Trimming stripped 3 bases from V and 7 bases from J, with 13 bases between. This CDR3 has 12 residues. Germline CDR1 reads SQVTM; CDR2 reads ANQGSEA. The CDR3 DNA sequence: TGCAGCGTTGAGACCCCCTCGGAGGAGCAGTACTTC. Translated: CSVETPSEEQYF.

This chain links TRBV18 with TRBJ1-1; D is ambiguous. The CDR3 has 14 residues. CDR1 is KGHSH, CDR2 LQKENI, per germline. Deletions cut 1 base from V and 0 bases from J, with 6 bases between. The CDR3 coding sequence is TGTGCCAGCTCACCACAATCAGTGAACACTGAAGCTTTCTTT. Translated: CASSPQSVNTEAFF.

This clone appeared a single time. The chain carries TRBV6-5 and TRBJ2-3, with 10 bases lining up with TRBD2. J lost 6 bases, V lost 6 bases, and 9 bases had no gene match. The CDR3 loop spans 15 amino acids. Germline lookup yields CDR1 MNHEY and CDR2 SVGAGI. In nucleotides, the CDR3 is TGTGCCAGCAGGATAAGCGGGAGGGCCTCGGATACGCAGTATTTT. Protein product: CASRISGRASDTQYF.

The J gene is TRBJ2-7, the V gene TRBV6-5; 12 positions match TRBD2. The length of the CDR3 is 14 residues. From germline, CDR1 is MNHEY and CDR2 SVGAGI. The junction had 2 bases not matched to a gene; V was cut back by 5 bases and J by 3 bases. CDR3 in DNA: TGTGCCAGCAGTCGGACTAGCGGGATCTACGAGCAGTACTTC. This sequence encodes CASSRTSGIYEQYF.